Listed below are T cell receptor beta chains from one sample, sequenced in a study of T cell responses to AZD1222 COVID-19 vaccine. Sequencing used immunoSEQ multiplex PCR; TCRdb keeps in-frame clones, though not all of them. The data hold roughly 67,000 clones, with roughly nine tenths observed a single time. The sequences come from peripheral blood, collected 28 days after the second AZD1222 dose. The receptors stem from an adult who received the AZD1222 COVID-19 vaccine. CDR3s include the opening cysteine and the closing phenylalanine or tryptophan. D genes are given only for firm matches. Clone size appears in some rows only: once, few, many, or a class for an expanded clone.

TRBJ1-1,TRBV7-9,-,-,CASIIRDGALAFF,TGTGCCAGCATCATCAGGGACGGGGCGTTGGCTTTCTTT
TRBJ1-5,TRBV19,-,-,CASIGGRDQPQHF,TGTGCCAGTATCGGGGGTCGAGATCAGCCCCAGCATTTT
TRBJ2-7,TRBV28,TRBD1,-,CASSPGTGIYEQYF,TGTGCCAGCAGTCCCGGGACAGGGATCTACGAGCAGTACTTC
TRBJ1-3,TRBV5-8,-,-,CASSLGLTNSGNTIYF,TGTGCCAGCAGCTTGGGTCTTACCAACTCTGGAAACACCATATATTTT
TRBJ1-5,TRBV6-4,-,-,CASSDSGTPNQPQHF,TGTGCCAGCAGTGATTCGGGGACCCCCAATCAGCCCCAGCATTTT
TRBJ1-1,TRBV10-1,TRBD1,-,CASSERDRGPLTEAFF,TGCGCCAGCAGCGAGCGGGACAGGGGGCCCTTGACTGAAGCTTTCTTT
TRBJ2-7,TRBV4-2,TRBD2,once,CASSQEAQTSGGTYEQYF,TGTGCCAGCAGCCAAGAGGCCCAGACTAGCGGGGGAACCTACGAGCAGTACTTC
TRBJ1-1,TRBV7-9,-,once,CASSLTGSGPAFF,TGTGCCAGCAGCTTAACGGGGAGTGGGCCAGCTTTCTTT
TRBJ2-3,TRBV18,TRBD2,-,CASSAYSGSFPDTQYF,TGTGCCAGCTCAGCGTATAGCGGGAGTTTCCCAGATACGCAGTATTTT
TRBJ2-3,TRBV10-3,TRBD2,once,CAISEFLAGEADTQYF,TGTGCCATCAGTGAGTTTTTAGCGGGAGAGGCAGATACGCAGTATTTT
TRBJ2-1,TRBV19,-,-,CASSKGIGNNEQFF,TGTGCCAGTAGTAAAGGGATTGGTAACAATGAGCAGTTCTTC
TRBJ2-7,TRBV6-5,-,-,CASGVYYEQYF,TGTGCCAGCGGGGTTTACTACGAGCAGTACTTC
TRBJ2-6,TRBV3-1/TRBV3-2,-,-,CASSQSSGANVLTF,TGTGCCAGCAGCCAGAGTTCTGGGGCCAACGTCCTGACTTTC
TRBJ2-1,TRBV24-1,TRBD2,-,CATSDPPGLAGNEQFF,TGTGCCACCAGTGATCCACCGGGACTAGCGGGCAATGAGCAGTTCTTC
TRBJ2-5,TRBV2,-,few,CASKQGTSKETQYF,TGTGCCAGCAAACAAGGGACCAGCAAAGAGACCCAGTACTTC
TRBJ2-2,TRBV5-5,-,once,CASSLVPGLDTGELFF,TGTGCCAGCAGCTTGGTCCCAGGGTTGGACACCGGGGAGCTGTTTTTT
TRBJ2-7,TRBV5-1,-,-,CASSLARYEQYF,TGCGCCAGCAGCTTGGCCCGTTACGAGCAGTACTTC
TRBJ1-3,TRBV15,-,once,CATSRDRPGNSGNTIYF,TGTGCCACCAGCAGAGATCGCCCAGGAAACTCTGGAAACACCATATATTTT
TRBJ1-2,TRBV19,-,-,CASGFGGNYGYTF,TGTGCCAGTGGTTTCGGGGGTAACTATGGCTACACCTTC
TRBJ1-2,TRBV27,-,-,CASSFYKGDGGYTF,TGTGCCAGCAGTTTTTACAAGGGTGATGGTGGCTACACCTTC
TRBJ2-7,TRBV5-4,-,-,CASSLDPAGNYEQYF,TGTGCCAGCAGCTTGGACCCCGCAGGGAACTACGAGCAGTACTTC
TRBJ2-6,TRBV6-5,-,-,CASSYWVNSGANVLTF,TGTGCCAGCAGTTACTGGGTCAACTCTGGGGCCAACGTCCTGACTTTC
TRBJ1-2,TRBV28,TRBD1,-,CASRRQGANYGYTF,TGTGCCAGCAGGAGACAGGGGGCTAACTATGGCTACACCTTC
TRBJ1-5,TRBV5-7,-,-,CASSLFRQSLNQPQHF,TGTGCCAGCAGCTTGTTCCGACAGTCCCTCAATCAGCCCCAGCATTTT
TRBJ2-1,TRBV7-3,TRBD2,-,CASSSSGRASYNEQFF,TGTGCCAGCAGCTCTAGCGGGAGGGCTTCCTACAATGAGCAGTTCTTC
TRBJ1-2,TRBV6-5,-,-,CASSGVDLFYGYTF,TGTGCCAGCAGCGGCGTCGATCTCTTCTATGGCTACACCTTC
TRBJ1-5,TRBV7-2,TRBD1,-,CASSLGQDQPQHF,TGTGCCAGCAGCTTGGGACAGGATCAGCCCCAGCATTTT
TRBJ2-1,TRBV5-1,TRBD2,-,CASSLGLARGNEQFF,TGCGCCAGCAGCTTAGGACTAGCCAGGGGCAATGAGCAGTTCTTC
TRBJ1-2,TRBV5-4,-,-,CASSLQGMFSGYTF,TGTGCCAGCAGCTTACAGGGCATGTTCTCTGGCTACACCTTC
TRBJ1-2,TRBV7-2,-,-,CASSLAREGTSYGYTF,TGTGCCAGCAGCTTAGCGCGTGAGGGTACGAGTTATGGCTACACCTTC
TRBJ1-3,TRBV18,TRBD1,-,CASSPRRDRVESGNTIYF,TGTGCCAGCTCACCACGGAGGGACAGGGTTGAATCTGGAAACACCATATATTTT
TRBJ2-5,TRBV6-4,-,-,CASSVRAQETQYF,TGTGCCAGCAGTGTCAGGGCTCAAGAGACCCAGTACTTC
TRBJ1-2,TRBV6-5,-,-,CASSYRTSYGYTF,TGTGCCAGCAGCTACCGGACCAGTTATGGCTACACCTTC
TRBJ2-3,TRBV6-1,-,-,CASSDTKDTQYF,TGTGCCAGCAGTGACACAAAAGATACGCAGTATTTT
TRBJ1-4,TRBV5-1,-,-,CASSPQPSSGNEKLFF,TGCGCCAGCAGTCCTCAGCCATCATCGGGTAATGAAAAACTGTTTTTT
TRBJ1-2,TRBV27,TRBD1,once,CASRAGTGGWYGYTF,TGTGCCAGCAGGGCCGGGACAGGGGGGTGGTATGGCTACACCTTC
TRBJ2-1,TRBV7-2,-,-,CASSSAQEPFF,TGTGCCAGCAGCTCAGCCCAGGAACCGTTCTTC
TRBJ1-1,TRBV3-1/TRBV3-2,TRBD1,-,CASRLAGTANTEAFF,TGTGCCAGCAGGCTTGCCGGGACAGCGAACACTGAAGCTTTCTTT
TRBJ1-3,TRBV5-8,-,-,CASSLAQVPGNTIYF,TGTGCCAGCAGCTTGGCACAGGTTCCTGGAAACACCATATATTTT
TRBJ1-6,TRBV4-2,-,-,CASSQDGTNSPLHF,TGTGCCAGCAGCCAAGACGGAACTAATTCACCCCTCCACTTT
TRBJ2-7,TRBV3-1/TRBV3-2,-,-,CASSPISYEQYF,TGTGCCAGCAGCCCAATCTCCTACGAGCAGTACTTC
TRBJ2-7,TRBV21-1,-,few,CASSKGISVHYEQYF,TGTGCCAGCAGCAAAGGAATTAGCGTCCACTACGAGCAGTACTTC
TRBJ2-7,TRBV5-1,TRBD1,-,CASSTGQALYEQYF,TGCGCCAGCAGCACGGGACAGGCTCTCTACGAGCAGTACTTC
TRBJ2-2,TRBV9,-,-,CASSVVTGELFF,TGTGCCAGCAGCGTAGTAACCGGGGAGCTGTTTTTT
TRBJ2-7,TRBV6-1,TRBD1,-,CASSEPGTGASYEQYF,TGTGCCAGCAGTGAACCCGGGACAGGGGCATCTTACGAGCAGTACTTC
TRBJ2-2,TRBV19,-,-,CASTVRNGFTGELFF,TGTGCCAGTACGGTGAGGAATGGTTTCACCGGGGAGCTGTTTTTT
TRBJ1-4,TRBV10-3,-,-,CAISEGDRTNEKLFF,TGTGCCATCAGTGAAGGGGATAGAACTAATGAAAAACTGTTTTTT
TRBJ2-5,TRBV5-4,TRBD1,-,CASSLEPGTGRVQYF,TGTGCCAGCAGCTTGGAACCCGGGACAGGGAGGGTCCAGTACTTC
TRBJ2-1,TRBV19,TRBD1,-,CASTRQGAGYNEQFF,TGTGCCAGTACCCGACAGGGGGCGGGCTACAATGAGCAGTTCTTC
TRBJ2-7,TRBV11-3,-,-,CASSPRGGYEQYF,TGTGCCAGCAGCCCGAGGGGGGGCTACGAGCAGTACTTC
TRBJ1-3,TRBV5-1,-,-,CASSLDPASGNTIYF,TGCGCCAGCAGCTTGGACCCGGCCTCTGGAAACACCATATATTTT
TRBJ1-6,TRBV2,-,-,CASSGASPLHF,TGTGCCAGCAGTGGGGCCTCACCCCTCCACTTT
TRBJ1-2,TRBV2,TRBD1,-,CASSILDRDLNGYTF,TGTGCCAGCAGCATTTTGGACAGGGACCTTAATGGCTACACCTTC